The rows below give T cell receptor beta chains drawn from one sample of a study of blood T cells in healthy people across ages. TCRdb passed the 5' RACE reads through MiXCR, listing each CDR3 protein once. The sample holds 1.4 million to 1.5 million distinct CDR3 sequences, about 43% seen once. Source material: blood. Every receptor here comes from a woman younger than 30 in good health. Both conserved end residues are part of each CDR3. The D gene is left open where the match is weak. Clone size is stated in some rows and not others, as once, few, many or a class when expanded.

few,TRBV10-2,.,TRBJ2-3,TGCGCCAGCAGAACGCCGGGCCAGGGCACAGATACGCAGTATTTT,CASRTPGQGTDTQYF
few,TRBV25-1,.,TRBJ1-2,TGTGCCAGCAGTGACGCTGGACAGCTACTCTATGGCTACACCTTC,CASSDAGQLLYGYTF
few,TRBV29-1,TRBD1,TRBJ2-7,TGCAGCGTTGTAGGGCAGGGGGCATACGAGCAGTACTTC,CSVVGQGAYEQYF
.,TRBV20-1,.,TRBJ1-5,TGCAGTGCTCTAAAGGGCCCAGGGGAGCCCCAGCATTTT,CSALKGPGEPQHF
.,TRBV11-2,.,TRBJ2-1,TGTGCCAGCACTGGACAGGGGACTAGAGAGCAGTTCTTC,CASTGQGTREQFF
few,TRBV20-1,.,TRBJ2-7,TGCAGTGCTAGAGACGCCAGTTGGACCGCGTCGCGGCAGTACTTC,CSARDASWTASRQYF
.,TRBV20-1,TRBD1,TRBJ2-5,TGCAGTGCTAGAGCCGGGACAGGGGGCATCTTGGAGCAGTACTTC,CSARAGTGGILEQYF
few,TRBV6-5,.,TRBJ2-6,TGTGCCAGCAGTTACGAGCAGTCTGGGGCCAACGTCCTGACTTTC,CASSYEQSGANVLTF
few,TRBV2,.,TRBJ2-3,TGTGCCAGCAGCGGCAATCCTCAGGACCGACAGAGCACAGATACGCAGTATTTT,CASSGNPQDRQSTDTQYF
few,TRBV29-1,.,TRBJ2-3,TGCAGCGTTGAAGACAACTACAATACGCAGTATTTT,CSVEDNYNTQYF
many,TRBV4-2,TRBD1,TRBJ1-2,TGTGCCAGCAGCCAAGATAGGGGAGGGGGCGATTCCTATGGCTACACCTTC,CASSQDRGGGDSYGYTF
.,TRBV5-5,.,TRBJ2-3,TGTGCCAGCACCAACCCGGATACGCAGTATTTT,CASTNPDTQYF
.,TRBV20-1,TRBD1,TRBJ1-4,TGCAGTGCTTCCGGGACAGGGAGGGAAAAACTGTTTTTT,CSASGTGREKLFF
.,TRBV20-1,TRBD2,TRBJ2-5,TGCAGTGCTAGAGATCACCTAGCGGGGGAACAAGAGACCCAGTACTTC,CSARDHLAGEQETQYF
few,TRBV5-1,TRBD1,TRBJ1-2,TGCGCCAGCAGCTTCGGGACAGGGGGAGACTATGGCTACACCTTC,CASSFGTGGDYGYTF
.,TRBV6-2/TRBV6-3,.,TRBJ2-1,TGTGCCAGCAGTTACCAAGAAAAGCCTATGACTAATGAGCAGTTCTTC,CASSYQEKPMTNEQFF
.,TRBV3-1,TRBD2,TRBJ2-1,TGTGCCAGCAGCCAAGTTTCGAGCGGGAGTCGCTACAATGAGCAGTTCTTC,CASSQVSSGSRYNEQFF
.,TRBV20-1,.,TRBJ1-5,TGCAGTGCTTATCTACCTGAGTATAGCAATCAGCCCCAGCATTTT,CSAYLPEYSNQPQHF
few,TRBV12-3/TRBV12-4,TRBD1,TRBJ1-4,TGTGCCAGCATCTCGGGACAGGGCCAAGGAAAACTGTTTTTT,CASISGQGQGKLFF
.,TRBV28,TRBD1,TRBJ2-7,TGTGCCAGCAGTCTCCCGACAGGGCCCTACGAGCGGTACTTC,CASSLPTGPYERYF
few,TRBV29-1,.,TRBJ2-1,TGCAGCGTTGAAGGTCTTGGGGGAGACAATGAGCAGTTCTTC,CSVEGLGGDNEQFF
.,TRBV4-1,TRBD2,TRBJ2-7,TGCGCCAGCAGCCAAAGGTTGCGGAGTTCTACTAGCGGAATTATAGGGGACGAGCAGTACTTC,CASSQRLRSSTSGIIGDEQYF
.,TRBV20-1,.,TRBJ2-7,TGCAGTGCTAGAGATATCGTGGGTGGTACAGCCTACGAGCAGTACTTC,CSARDIVGGTAYEQYF
few,TRBV7-9,TRBD2,TRBJ2-1,TGTGCCAGCAGCGGCACAGGGGGGCCGGGACTAGCGGGACAGGATGAGCAGTTCTTC,CASSGTGGPGLAGQDEQFF
few,TRBV6-5,TRBD1,TRBJ1-2,TGTGCCAGCAGTTACCGAGGGACAGGGTCCGATGGCTACACCTTC,CASSYRGTGSDGYTF
.,TRBV20-1,TRBD1,TRBJ1-1,TGCAGTGCTAGAGACCAGGGGGCGGACACTGAAGCTTTCTTT,CSARDQGADTEAFF